There are a few counts of the clone carrying this T cell receptor (beta chain). The sample belongs to a study of blood T cell repertoires in COVID-19. Study context: COVID-19 samples from acute and convalescent phases originated in the United States, Italy and Spain. The analysed material was cDNA or gDNA that came from T cells, B-cell-depleted T cells, or PBMCs.

Methods used by the authors: It was from reference gene primer amplification that nucleated cell counts were estimated. Method: immunoSEQ multiplex PCR; TCRdb's copy keeps in-frame clones and lacks some. D and trimming come from the DNA, and the V and J calls and clone size come from that table. This table has about 100,000 clones, approximately 81% appearing once. The V end was cut by 3 bases, the J end by 5 bases, with 8 bases between. CDR1 is KGHSH, CDR2 LQKENI, per germline. The CDR3 contains 13 residues. The receptor was derived from an older woman with active or convalescent COVID-19. The chain has TRBV18 and TRBJ1-5; D remains unclear. Specimen: peripheral blood. CDR3 nucleotide sequence: TGTGCCAGCTCACCGGTAAGAGATCAGCCCCAGCATTTT. Amino acids: CASSPVRDQPQHF.